These 28 T cell receptor beta chains share one sample of origin, sequenced in a study of blood T cell repertoires in COVID-19. Only in-frame clones appear in the TCRdb table, and some are missing; sequencing was by immunoSEQ multiplex PCR. Among fewer than 400,000 clones listed, about nine tenths were seen once. Sequenced: PBMCs or T cells enriched from blood (not recorded which). The receptor source for this set is a man aged 25-40 years who had recovered from COVID-19.

The rearrangement uses TRBV7-9 and TRBJ2-2; D remains ambiguous. V lost 2 bases to trimming and J lost 4 bases, with 8 bases between them. Germline V CDR1 and CDR2: SEHNR, FQNEAQ (reference sequence). The CDR3 length is 14 residues. This CDR3 is CASSLYGSTGELFF. CDR3 in DNA: TGTGCCAGCAGCTTATACGGGTCCACCGGGGAGCTGTTTTTT.

A single count supports this clone. Other DNA sequences in this specimen translate into the identical CDR3. The CDR3 loop is CASSLGTANTGELFF. The CDR3, as DNA: TGTGCCAGCTCCCTCGGGACAGCGAACACCGGGGAGCTGTTTTTT. V usage is TRBV18 and J usage is TRBJ2-2, with 7 bases identical to TRBD1. V was pared by 6 bases and J by 0 bases, with 4 bases of the junction left unmatched. CDR1 KGHSH and CDR2 LQKENI come from the germline V gene. The CDR3 runs to 15 residues.

The chain combines TRBV6-5 with TRBJ2-3; 9 nucleotides agree with TRBD1. Germline CDR1 MNHEY, CDR2 SVGAGI. The V segment lost 10 bases and the J segment 5 bases; nucleotides outside the gene matches: 7. The CDR3 spans 13 residues. The CDR3 DNA reads TGTGCCAACAGGGACAGGGTGGAAGATACGCAGTATTTT. As protein: CANRDRVEDTQYF.

The DNA for the CDR3 is TGTGCCAGCAGTTCAAACTCGGGCACTGAAGCTTTCTTT. It yields the protein CASSSNSGTEAFF. This chain uses TRBV6-5 with TRBJ1-1, with D unclear. This CDR3 contains 13 residues. CDR1 is MNHEY and CDR2 is SVGAGI in the germline V gene. The V and J ends lost 4 bases and 4 bases respectively, with 10 bases between them.

The chain's CDR3 is CASSLGADTGELFF. DNA of the CDR3: TGTGCCAGCAGCTTAGGTGCGGACACCGGGGAGCTGTTTTTT. The chain joins TRBV7-9 to TRBJ2-2; D unclear. V was clipped by 1 base and J by 3 bases, with 6 bases between them. CDR3 size: 14 residues. The germline CDR1 and CDR2 sequences are SEHNR and FQNEAQ (reference sequence).

The genes are TRBV27 and TRBJ2-7; the D gene is possibly TRBD1 (6 bases). Trimming stripped 5 bases from V and 5 bases from J, with 22 bases between. The CDR3 totals 16 residues. CDR1 and CDR2 from the germline V gene are MNHEY and SMNVEV (reference sequence). In DNA form, the CDR3 reads TGTGCCAGCAGTGAAACAATAGCAGGGGTCAGCAACGAGCAGTACTTC. Its translation: CASSETIAGVSNEQYF.

The rearrangement uses TRBV24-1 and TRBJ2-3; a weak D match, TRBD1 (6 bases). The V gene lost 5 bases and the J gene lost 5 bases, with 10 bases spanning the gap. The CDR3 has 13 residues. CDR1 and CDR2 (germline): KGHDR, SFDVKD. The CDR3 loop reads CATSGQGLDTQYF. Written as DNA, the CDR3 is TGTGCCACCAGTGGGCAGGGGTTAGATACGCAGTATTTT.

The J gene is TRBJ2-7, the V gene TRBV11-2; no firm D call. Trimming took 2 bases from V and 7 from J, leaving 9 bases between them. Germline V CDR1 and CDR2: SGHAT, FQNNGV. The CDR3 runs to 12 residues. This CDR3 reads CASSLFRWEQYF. CDR3 sequence (DNA): TGTGCCAGCAGCTTATTTCGGTGGGAGCAGTACTTC.

The chain recombines TRBV6-6 with TRBJ1-2; 10 nucleotides line up with TRBD1. CDR1 is MNHNY, CDR2 SVGAGI, per germline (reference sequence). V was pared by 0 bases and J by 9 bases, with 4 bases of the junction left unmatched. CDR3 size: 14 residues. The CDR3 here is CASSYSTGGPSYTF. The CDR3 nucleotides are TGTGCCAGCAGTTACTCGACAGGGGGCCCGAGCTACACCTTC.

The chain couples TRBV30 to TRBJ2-1; 9 nucleotides match TRBD1. Germline-derived CDR1 and CDR2 are GTSNPN and SVGIG (reference sequence). The ends lost 5 bases at V and 4 bases at J; junction bases unmatched: 6. This CDR3 region has 14 residues. The CDR3: CAWSPGTGYNEQFF. The CDR3, as DNA: TGTGCCTGGTCGCCCGGGACAGGGTACAATGAGCAGTTCTTC.

This chain uses TRBV5-1 with TRBJ2-7; perhaps TRBD2 as D (5 bases). The V end lost 4 bases, the J end lost 1 base, and 15 bases lay between the germline ends. CDR3 length: 15 amino acids. Germline CDR1 reads SGHRS; CDR2 reads YFSETQ. CDR3 in DNA: TGCGCCAGCAGCCCTGGCGGGTTCCCGTCCTACGAGCAGTACTTC. It encodes CASSPGGFPSYEQYF.

This chain connects TRBV27 to TRBJ1-1; TRBD1 agrees at 7 bases. Germline V gives CDR1 MNHEY, CDR2 SMNVEV (reference sequence). J gave up 2 bases and V 6 bases, and 24 bases lay outside the gene matches. This CDR3 comprises 20 residues. The CDR3 bases are TGTGCCAGCAGGGCGCGTGCCGGGACAGCTCCCCAAAATACAAACACTGAAGCTTTCTTT. The encoded protein is CASRARAGTAPQNTNTEAFF.

The genes are TRBV5-1 and TRBJ1-1, with D possibly TRBD1 on 5 matching bases. V was trimmed by 2 bases and J by 3 bases, leaving 20 bases between them. Germline lookup yields CDR1 SGHRS and CDR2 YFSETQ. The CDR3 totals 17 residues. Here the CDR3 DNA reads TGCGCCAGCAGCTTCAACTACGGGAGGGCAGGGCACACTGAAGCTTTCTTT. Protein sequence: CASSFNYGRAGHTEAFF.

V is TRBV10-3 and J is TRBJ2-1; a possible D gene is TRBD2 (6 bases). Germline-derived CDR1 and CDR2 are ENHRY and SYGVKD. V lost 4 bases and J 6 bases, leaving 7 bases between the germline ends. The CDR3 length is 12 residues. Here the CDR3 DNA reads TGTGCCATCAGTGGGACTATCAATGAGCAGTTCTTC. Amino acid sequence: CAISGTINEQFF.

The chain is built from TRBV12-3 or TRBV12-4 and TRBJ1-1, with 7 bases aligning to TRBD1. J lost 9 bases, V lost 6 bases, and 4 bases had no gene match. The CDR3 is 11 amino acids. The CDR3 loop reads CASSMDRKAFF. In nucleotides, the CDR3 is TGTGCCAGCAGCATGGACAGGAAAGCTTTCTTT.

The V gene is TRBV7-8, the J gene TRBJ2-4; TRBD2 matches at 11 bases. The CDR3 covers 20 residues. In germline, CDR1 is SGHVS, CDR2 FQNEAQ. After removal of 5 bases from V and 0 bases from J, the junction contained 15 bases not matched to a gene. CDR3 residues: CASSQTLRSSGGIAKNIQYF. The CDR3 DNA follows: TGTGCCAGCAGCCAGACGTTACGGTCTAGCGGGGGGATAGCCAAAAACATTCAGTACTTC.

The chain recombines TRBV6-5 with TRBJ2-4; D unresolved. The CDR3 is 12 amino acids. In germline, CDR1 is MNHEY, CDR2 SVGAGI. V shed 6 bases and J shed 4 bases, with 7 bases lying between them. DNA for the CDR3: TGTGCCAGCAGCCCCTCGAAAAACATTCAGTACTTC. This codes for CASSPSKNIQYF.

The chain employs TRBV5-1 and TRBJ2-1; D remains unclear. CDR1 and CDR2 from the germline V gene are SGHRS and YFSETQ. This CDR3 has 13 residues. The V end was cut by 3 bases, the J end by 4 bases, with 8 bases between. CDR3 amino acids: CASSSARYNEQFF. CDR3 in DNA: TGCGCCAGCAGCTCCGCTCGGTACAATGAGCAGTTCTTC.

The sample holds a few counts of this clone. The chain links TRBV6-1 to TRBJ1-2; tentative D call: TRBD1 (6 bases). This CDR3 is built from 13 residues. The ends were cut back, 1 base at V and 4 bases at J, with 7 bases in the middle. Germline loops: CDR1 MNHNS, CDR2 SASEGT. This CDR3 is CASSEGGGYGYTF. Here the CDR3 DNA reads TGTGCCAGCAGTGAAGGAGGGGGCTATGGCTACACCTTC.

The chain recombines TRBV10-1 with TRBJ2-7, with 9 nucleotides matching TRBD1. This CDR3 contains 15 residues. The junction had 5 bases not matched to a gene; V was cut back by 3 bases and J by 2 bases. Germline CDR1 and CDR2: WNHNN and SYGVQD (reference sequence). CDR3 loop: CASSDSGTGTYEQYF. CDR3 nucleotides: TGCGCCAGCAGTGACTCAGGGACAGGGACCTACGAGCAGTACTTC.

This clone has only a few counts. The rearrangement links TRBV30 to TRBJ1-5, with a tentative D call TRBD1 (5 bases). This CDR3 region has 14 residues. Germline CDR1 and CDR2: GTSNPN and SVGIG (reference sequence). V was pared by 7 bases and J by 3 bases, with 16 bases between. CDR3: CAYSGWGDNQPQHF. CDR3 in DNA: TGTGCCTATTCCGGATGGGGGGACAATCAGCCCCAGCATTTT. Drawing the rest from reference TRBV30 and TRBJ1-5, the complete variable domain is SQTIHQWPATLVQPVGSPLSLECTVEGTSNPNLYWYRQAAGRGLQLLFYSVGIGQISSEVPQNLSASRPQDRQFILSSKKLLLSDSGFYLCAYSGWGDNQPQHFGDGTRLSIL.

The chain couples TRBV20-1 to TRBJ1-2, with 9 bases aligning to TRBD1. The CDR3 consists of 13 residues. From germline, CDR1 is DFQATT and CDR2 SNEGSKA (reference sequence). The J segment lost 8 bases and the V segment lost 3 bases, leaving 7 bases of the junction unmatched. CDR3 nucleotides: TGCAGTGCTAGTCGGGACAGGGAAGAAGGCTACACCTTC. This translates into CSASRDREEGYTF.

This clone was recorded a few times. V gene TRBV24-1 combines with J gene TRBJ1-1; 7 bases align to TRBD1. Germline values: CDR1 KGHDR, CDR2 SFDVKD. Losses at the gene ends were 10 bases for V and 3 bases for J; bases not matched to a gene: 7. CDR3 length: 13 residues. The CDR3 reads CATRQGEYTEAFF. For the CDR3, the DNA is TGTGCCACACGACAGGGAGAGTACACTGAAGCTTTCTTT.

The rearrangement uses TRBV28 and TRBJ2-7, with TRBD1 identical over 8 bases. This CDR3 has 15 residues. Germline V lookup: CDR1 MDHEN, CDR2 SYDVKM. Trimming cost V 5 bases and J 3 bases; bases outside gene matches: 9. This chain's CDR3 is CASSALGQAVYEQYF. CDR3 nucleotide sequence: TGTGCCAGCAGTGCACTGGGACAGGCGGTCTACGAGCAGTACTTC.

V is TRBV29-1 and J is TRBJ1-2, with unresolved D. Germline CDR1 SQVTM, CDR2 ANQGSEA. V gave up 4 bases and J gave up 8 bases, with 14 bases separating them. CDR3 length equals 12 residues. This CDR3 is CSVVPYSYGYTF. The CDR3 region has the DNA TGCAGCGTTGTTCCCTACAGCTACGGCTACACCTTC.

The chain links TRBV3-1 (or the pseudogene TRBV3-2) to TRBJ2-5; no clear D. The CDR3 totals 12 residues. Trimming took off 0 bases at V and 6 bases at J, with 5 bases between the two ends. Germline CDR1 is LGHDT and CDR2 is YNNKEL (reference sequence). The CDR3 spells CASSQDWQTQYF. The CDR3 DNA is TGTGCCAGCAGCCAAGATTGGCAGACCCAGTACTTC.

This chain uses TRBV6-5 with TRBJ1-2; D not resolved. The germline gives CDR1 MNHEY, CDR2 SVGAGI. The CDR3 consists of 15 residues. V was pared by 0 bases and J by 0 bases, with 8 bases between. CDR3 residues: CASSYSNSPNYGYTF. In nucleotides, the CDR3 is TGTGCCAGCAGTTACTCTAACAGCCCTAACTATGGCTACACCTTC.

The CDR3 DNA sequence: TGTGCCAGCACGCGGGGGACTAGCGGGAATTGGCAGTATTTT. Its protein is CASTRGTSGNWQYF. The chain carries TRBV21-1 and TRBJ2-3; the table's D call, TRBD2, was not checked against the DNA. TRBV21-1 is annotated as a pseudogene. The CDR3 extends over 14 amino acids.